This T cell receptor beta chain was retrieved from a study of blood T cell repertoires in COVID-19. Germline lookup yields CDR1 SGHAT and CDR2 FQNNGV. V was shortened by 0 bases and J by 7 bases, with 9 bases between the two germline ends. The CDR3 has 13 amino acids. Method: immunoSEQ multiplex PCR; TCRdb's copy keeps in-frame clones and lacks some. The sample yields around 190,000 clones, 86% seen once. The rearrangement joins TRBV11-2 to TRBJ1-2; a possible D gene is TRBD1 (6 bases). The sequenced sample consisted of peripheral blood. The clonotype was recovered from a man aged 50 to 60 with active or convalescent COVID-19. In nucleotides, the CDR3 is TGTGCCAGCAGCTTAGAGGGGGCTAGTGGCTACACCTTC. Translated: CASSLEGASGYTF.